This paragraph covers one T cell receptor (beta chain) sequence. The CDR3 is 15 amino acids. CDR1 is SGHTA and CDR2 is FQGNSA in the germline V gene. V was pared by 3 bases and J by 0 bases, with 8 bases between. The record originates from a study of blood T cell repertoires in COVID-19. Libraries were prepared by immunoSEQ multiplex PCR; TCRdb keeps only in-frame clonotypes and omits some of them. The sample consists of 200,000 to 250,000 clones, roughly four fifths of them appearing once. The chain is built from TRBV7-2 and TRBJ2-2; D ambiguous. Specimen: PBMCs or T cells enriched from blood (not recorded which). The clonotype was recovered from a man between 60 and 70 years old who had recovered from COVID-19. CDR3 coding DNA: TGTGCCAGCAGCTTTACGCGAGCGAACACCGGGGAGCTGTTTTTT. The encoded protein is CASSFTRANTGELFF.